Each of the 15 T cell receptor beta chains below was sequenced from the same sample in a study of T cells after yellow fever vaccination. TCRdb processed the 5' RACE reads anew with MiXCR; each CDR3 protein has one entry. The repertoire holds about 630,000 distinct CDR3 sequences, with 9% to 15% as singletons. The specimen comprised PBMCs, sampled on the day of the yellow fever booster vaccination. The receptors were sampled from a man aged 25-45 years who received the YFV17D yellow fever vaccine.

This clonotype was counted a few times. J is TRBJ2-3 and V is TRBV4-2, with 10 bases aligning to TRBD2. Trimming at V came to 2 bases and at J to 6 bases, leaving 17 bases not matched to a gene. CDR1 is LGHNA and CDR2 is YNFKEQ in the germline V gene. The CDR3 runs to 19 residues. CDR3 protein: CASSQILGWASGSSDTQYF. The CDR3, as DNA: TGTGCCAGCAGCCAAATCCTCGGTTGGGCTAGCGGGAGTAGCGATACGCAGTATTTT.

In regard to this clonotype: The CDR3 carries no conserved terminal phenylalanine or tryptophan, so it likely arises from a read error. The limits of the CDR3 on the DNA are not certain, so only TCRdb's listed CDR3 is given. The rearrangement uses TRBV12-3 or TRBV12-4 and TRBJ2-1; the table's D call, TRBD2, has no DNA check behind it. The CDR3 contains 12 residues when both ends are counted. This CDR3 is CASRLTGTTTEV.

The chain uses TRBV25-1 and TRBJ2-7, with D tentatively TRBD2 (5 bases). The germline gives CDR1 MGHDK, CDR2 SYGVNS. Between the trimmed V and J ends, which lost 1 base and 4 bases, there was a span of 11 bases. The CDR3 is made up of 14 amino acids. The DNA of the CDR3 is TGTGCCAGCAGTGAATCCGGGGTGAAGTACGAGCAGTACTTC. This encodes CASSESGVKYEQYF.

This clonotype was picked up a small number of times. The chain employs TRBV15 and TRBJ2-1; D is unresolved. The CDR3 has 18 residues. The V and J ends lost 0 bases and 0 bases respectively, with 15 bases between them. Germline assignment: CDR1 LNHNV and CDR2 YYDKDF (reference sequence). In nucleotides, the CDR3 is TGTGCCACCAGCAGAGATTTGGGTGGCGCGAGCTCCTACAATGAGCAGTTCTTC. It translates to CATSRDLGGASSYNEQFF.

This clonotype has ten or more counts. The chain has TRBV6-6 and TRBJ2-2; D is ambiguous. CDR3 length: 12 amino acids. The ends were cut back, 2 bases at V and 6 bases at J, with 4 bases in the middle. Germline V gene lookup returns CDR1 MNHNY and CDR2 SVGAGI (reference sequence). CDR3: CASSYGAGELFF. The CDR3 DNA sequence: TGTGCCAGCAGTTACGGGGCCGGGGAGCTGTTTTTT.

This sequence joins TRBV12-3 or TRBV12-4 and TRBJ2-2; D unclear. V lost 5 bases, J lost 2 bases, and 9 bases lay in between. The CDR3 is 14 residues long. CDR3 nucleotide sequence: TGTGCCAGCAGTGTTCAGAACAACACCGGGGAGCTGTTTTTT. It yields the protein CASSVQNNTGELFF.

This clonotype was seen ten or more times. The chain recombines TRBV29-1 with TRBJ2-7, with 7 bases aligning to TRBD2. The germline CDR1 and CDR2 sequences are SQVTM and ANQGSEA. V lost 4 bases, J lost 2 bases, and 8 bases stayed unmatched. The CDR3 sequence is 14 residues long. CDR3 bases: TGCAGCGTTGTAGGTGGGAGGGCCACCTACGAGCAGTACTTC. It codes for CSVVGGRATYEQYF.

This clonotype was found many times. The chain has TRBV5-1 and TRBJ2-7, with D perhaps TRBD2 (5 bases). Deletions cut 0 bases from V and 3 bases from J, with 10 bases between. The CDR3 is 14 amino acids. The germline V gene has CDR1 SGHRS and CDR2 YFSETQ. DNA for the CDR3: TGCGCCAGCAGCTTGGGTTCGGGAAACTACGAGCAGTACTTC. Amino acids: CASSLGSGNYEQYF.

This clonotype was observed a handful of times. The rearrangement uses TRBV2 and TRBJ2-3; 10 positions match TRBD2. Germline-derived CDR1 and CDR2 are SNHLY and FYNNEI. Losses at the gene ends were 7 bases for V and 4 bases for J; bases not matched to a gene: 8. This CDR3 region has 15 residues. CDR3 in DNA: TGTGCCAGCATCGAGGGGCTAGCGGGAGCAGATACGCAGTATTTT. Translated: CASIEGLAGADTQYF.

This chain connects TRBV15 to TRBJ1-1; D might be TRBD1 (5 bases). Looked up from germline, CDR1 is LNHNV and CDR2 is YYDKDF (reference sequence). Trimming removed 1 base from V and 6 bases from J, with 12 bases in between. The CDR3 covers 14 residues. CDR3 amino acids: CATSRVGGGAEAFF. CDR3 in DNA: TGTGCCACCAGCAGAGTTGGGGGGGGTGCTGAAGCTTTCTTT.

The rearrangement links TRBV19 to TRBJ2-5; D call uncertain. V was cut by 6 bases and J by 7 bases, with 9 bases left in between. This CDR3 contains 11 residues. Germline V gene lookup returns CDR1 LNHDA and CDR2 SQIVND (reference sequence). The CDR3 reads CASSMGGTQYF. CDR3 sequence (DNA): TGTGCCAGTAGCATGGGTGGGACCCAGTACTTC. Drawing the rest from reference TRBV19 and TRBJ2-5, the complete variable domain is DGGITQSPKYLFRKEGQNVTLSCEQNLNHDAMYWYRQDPGQGLRLIYYSQIVNDFQKGDIAEGYSVSREKKESFPLTVTSAQKNPTAFYLCASSMGGTQYFGPGTRLLVL.

Many counts were recorded for this clonotype. V gene TRBV20-1 combines with J gene TRBJ2-7; 7 nucleotides match TRBD1. This CDR3 spans 12 amino acids. V shed 4 bases, J shed 3 bases, and the junction held 3 bases outside the gene matches. CDR1 is DFQATT and CDR2 is SNEGSKA in the germline V gene (reference sequence). This CDR3 is CSANRDSYEQYF. The CDR3 DNA follows: TGCAGTGCTAACCGGGACAGCTACGAGCAGTACTTC.

The chain uses TRBV27 and TRBJ2-7; D possibly uses TRBD1 or TRBD2 (5 bases each). CDR3 size: 14 residues. Per the germline V gene, CDR1 is MNHEY and CDR2 is SMNVEV (reference sequence). Trimming took 9 bases from V and 2 from J, leaving 17 bases between them. CDR3 nucleotides: TGTGCCAGTCGAGGCCTAGGGGACCCCTACGAGCAGTACTTC. Translated: CASRGLGDPYEQYF.

This clonotype turned up a few times. V is TRBV20-1 and J is TRBJ2-2; tentatively, D is TRBD2 (5 bases). Trimming removed 5 bases from V and 7 bases from J, with 8 bases in between. The V gene's germline CDR1 is DFQATT and CDR2 SNEGSKA (reference sequence). The CDR3 spans 11 residues. The CDR3 is CSALANGELFF. DNA of the CDR3: TGCAGTGCTTTAGCGAACGGGGAGCTGTTTTTT.

The chain links TRBV28 to TRBJ2-5; 11 nucleotides line up with TRBD1. The CDR3 sequence is 15 residues long. The germline V gene encodes CDR1 MDHEN and CDR2 SYDVKM. V was clipped by 3 bases and J by 9 bases; unmatched bases: 9. The CDR3 region is CASSLGQGVLVAQYF. The CDR3 bases are TGTGCCAGCAGTTTGGGACAGGGGGTCTTGGTGGCCCAGTACTTC.